This T cell receptor beta chain was documented in a study of blood T cell repertoires in COVID-19 (dated by TCRdb to the early 2020s). Study-wide context: Samples covering the acute and convalescent phases of COVID-19 were provided by collaborators in the United States, Italy and Spain. The samples were drawn from the first 160 participants of the ongoing ImmuneRACE study and from 1,254 subjects provided by 6 global collaborators. The prospective study material was composed of cDNA or gDNA derived from T cells, B-cell-depleted T cells, or PBMCs. Deeply sampled blood TCRbeta repertoires from subjects exposed to, actively infected with, or recovered from COVID-19 were included in the dataset. The sample metadata nearly always contained a de-identified subject ID, COVID-19 status, age in years and sex. Where available, HLA class I and class II types were obtained from metadata supplied by the sample provider rather than from assay-based typing. The repertoires were made available in a free public database intended to serve as a resource for research on the immune response to SARS-CoV-2. Study-wide findings and limitations: How much clinical and demographic metadata was included differed by source and by participant, and the metadata was provided uncurated.

Each collaborating institution followed its own protocols to collect whole blood in K2EDTA tubes. For TCRbeta analysis, collaborators shipped samples in one of three forms: frozen whole blood, isolated PBMCs, or DNA extracted from either of those sample types. Via the germline V gene, CDR1 is SGHRS and CDR2 YFSETQ. The junction shows trimming of 3 bases on V and 6 bases on J, plus 15 bases between the germline ends. Taken from cysteine to phenylalanine, the CDR3 has 14 residues. The retained sequence is limited to the CDR3, 42 bases, with the frame set at the first base. Of note for this clone: The specificity of this receptor is unknown. Base qualities were left out, and no much larger clone turns up one base away.

The immunoSEQ Assay, a bias-controlled multiplex PCR, was used to amplify TCRbeta CDR3 regions from genomic DNA. On the authors' methods: Nucleated cell counts per sample were estimated from amplification of reference gene primers within the assay. Sequence reads were collapsed and filtered to measure the absolute abundance of every unique TCRbeta CDR3 rearrangement. Productive Simpson clonality was computed per sample as the square root of Simpson's diversity index over productive rearrangements. TCRdb retrieved this table from immuneACCESS and kept in-frame rearrangements only. Not all clones are present; in checked studies, unresolved V genes account for under half, and no reason is known for the remainder. The DNA gave D and trimming, while V, J and clone size come from that table. The sample yields roughly 80,000 clones; around 86% were counted once. The ten top clones hold approximately 10% of the sample.

The sequenced material came from peripheral blood. The rearranged chain carries TRBV5-1 and TRBJ1-2, and possibly TRBD1, on 5 matching bases. The sequence derives from a human donor in a cohort sampled during active COVID-19. The DNA reads as follows: TGCGCCAGCAGCTCATCCAGGGCGGACGATGGCTACACCTTC. Translated, this is CASSSSRADDGYTF. When the CDR3 is completed using the reference TRBV5-1 and TRBJ1-2 genes on either side, the full variable domain is KAGVTQTPRYLIKTRGQQVTLSCSPISGHRSVSWYQQTPGQGLQFLFEYFSETQRNKGNFPGRFSGRQFSNSRSEMNVSTLELGDSALYLCASSSSRADDGYTFGSGTRLTVV.